This T cell receptor beta chain is drawn from a study of cytomegalovirus exposure and HLA in healthy donors (dated by TCRdb to 2016 to 2017). The study in broad terms: According to an earlier analysis of a few hundred of the donors, 150 million to 200 million T cells yielded roughly 110 million unique TCR beta sequences and 276 Gb of sequence data. The genetic ancestry cluster associated with self-reported Caucasian donors included over 80% of the 300 to 450 genotyped donors. All discovery cohort repertoires had been generated using a single sequencing platform. Rather than drawing on any new phenotypic data, the later analysis identified candidate immune exposures from TCR beta sequences and the way those sequences occurred across donors. To study patterns of TCR occurrence, a later analysis re-analyzed previously published TCR beta repertoires from 700 or so donors and added high-resolution HLA genotyping. Typing coverage differed by locus: A, B, C, DRB1 and DQB1 were typed in roughly 629-630 donors, DQA1 in about 560, DPA1 in around 580, and DPB1 in just under 480. About five DR-DQ haplotypes were handled as single units for association and clustering, since linkage in the cohort was strong. To predict cytomegalovirus infection status, the study combined high-throughput TCR immunosequencing, statistical association of individual TCRs with disease status, and machine learning. The study aimed to test whether cataloging public T cell receptors could reveal signatures of past pathogen exposure. Among some 410 genotyped donors of the cohort, an average of about 240,000 unique TCR beta nucleotide sequences were sequenced per donor, about a sixth of them non-productive. Besides the first cohort of around 700 subjects, a separate validation cohort made up of over 100 different subjects was used. An earlier analysis of around 640 of the donors used high-throughput TCR beta sequencing to judge whether each TCR beta V gene segment behaved as functional or pseudogenic. Donor age, sex, ethnicity and CMV serostatus were compiled together with the repertoire data. The study used immunosequencing to profile the T cell repertoires of approximately 690 subjects and linked those repertoires to cytomegalovirus serostatus. An early release that covered roughly 600 HLA-typed donors contained approximately 300 gigabases of sequencing data and approximately 85 million unique TCR sequences. A later genetic analysis used genome-wide SNP genotypes for about three fifths of the 666 donors, treating that subset as a discovery cohort. HLA typing covered class I and class II loci at four-digit resolution. Overall study outcomes, separate from this receptor: The authors suggested that the approach could potentially be generalized to other disease states and immunological phenotypes. The study gave a list of 150 to 200 TCR beta chains associated with cytomegalovirus. The classifier was reported to diagnose cytomegalovirus status with high specificity and sensitivity in both the original cohort and the validation cohort. In a later analysis, 15,000 to 20,000 TCR beta sequences were associated with specific HLA alleles at a false discovery rate of 0.05. In a later analysis, HLA-associated TCR beta chains showed more clonal expansion and lower generation probabilities than non-associated chains that were equally common. An association between a missense DCLRE1C variant and V-gene and J-gene trimming of TCR beta chains was found in a later genetic analysis and replicated in an independent cohort. A further reported finding was that TCR beta sequences accurately predicted the HLA-A and HLA-B alleles for most subjects in the first cohort. Some IMGT-functional V segments, including TRBV6-2 and TRBV6-3, could not be told apart with the 87-base-pair reads, so those segments were excluded. According to a later analysis, parvovirus B19, influenza, CMV and Epstein-Barr virus appeared linked to several top co-occurrence clusters. Three of the identified cytomegalovirus-associated TCR beta chains were confirmed in vitro to be specific for cytomegalovirus antigens. Linkage disequilibrium might explain the correlated functional status among segregating V segments, but an unknown experimental factor could not be ruled out. Compared with the approximately 670-donor mean, donors in an Asian-associated ancestry cluster had fewer N-insertions in productive TCRs, according to a later genetic analysis. Because counts were too low, seventeen rarely observed V segments, including chromosome 9 orphons, were left out of the earlier analysis of approximately 500 of the donors. Broadly in line with IMGT annotations, most TCR beta V segments showed up in productive rearrangements about 90% or about 30% of the time in an earlier analysis of roughly 590 of the donors. A cluster of highly shared sequence variants was judged likely to be a technical artifact of the sequencing pipeline. According to a later analysis, TCR association rates differed among HLA loci, with DRB1 alleles showing the most associated TCRs and HLA-C alleles showing the fewest. The only immune exposure information available for the cohort was CMV serostatus. Assigning TCR associations to individual alleles was difficult when HLA alleles, especially DR and DQ, strongly co-occurred. Across donors, most TCR sequences were observed very rarely, whereas some public TCRs were present in many individuals. Because some donors lacked HLA typing at each locus, the association tests relied only on the typed subset. Sequencing depth was assumed to be roughly uniform across donors in the presence/absence analyses, though that assumption may not hold. According to a later analysis, most CMV-associated TCR beta chains appeared to be HLA-restricted, and the HLA associations seemed to be driven largely by CMV exposure. Only TCR beta chains were sequenced in this cohort, and the absence of alpha or paired-chain data limited detectable features.

The cohort consisted of 600 to 750 healthy bone marrow donors. All cohort members were sampled while nominally healthy, although unrecorded immune exposures were likely present. The donor was CMV seronegative and belonged to the group of around 350 seronegative cohort members. A peripheral blood sample was provided by each donor, and peripheral blood mononuclear cells were used for TCR beta sequencing. The Qiagen DNeasy Blood Extraction Kit was used to extract genomic DNA from the blood cell samples. Counted from cysteine to phenylalanine, this CDR3 has 17 amino acids. Just CDR3 DNA is preserved here, 51 bases in frame from base 1. CDR1 MNHEY and CDR2 SMNVEV are derived from the germline V gene (reference sequence). At the junction V is shortened by 1 base and J by 7 bases; bases outside the gene matches: 9. Receptors were amplified or captured by the immunoSEQ multiplex PCR assay. A mixture of 60 forward primers for TCR Vbeta segments and 13 reverse primers for TCR Jbeta segments was used in the multiplex PCR. The CDR3 region of rearranged TCR beta genes was amplified from genomic DNA with a multiplex PCR assay. The Illumina HiSeq System was used to sequence the amplified TCR beta libraries as 87-base-pair reads. Concerning the study's data processing: In a later analysis, approximately 74 million unique TCR beta chains were counted across the approximately 620 repertoires, and about 10 million of these chains were shared by at least two donors. Raw reads were error-corrected and collapsed into unique sequences by a nearest-neighbor algorithm in which closely related sequences were merged to remove PCR and sequencing errors. V, D and J gene segments were assigned by aligning CDR3 sequences to IMGT reference sequences. For a sequence to be retained, at least a six-nucleotide match to both a V gene segment and a J gene segment was required. Rearrangements were called productive when the CDR3 lacked stop codons and stayed in frame with V and J; all others were non-productive. Following IMGT convention, CDR3 was defined as the stretch from the second conserved V-encoded cysteine to the conserved J-encoded phenylalanine. The earlier analysis of 550 to 650 of the donors excluded any sequence lacking an unambiguous match to a single V gene segment. An earlier analysis of 450 to 650 of the donors called V segments functional above 56.7% productive rearrangements and segregating when the between-donor standard deviation exceeded 5%. To diagnose cytomegalovirus status from the catalog of TCR beta chain sequences, a statistical classification framework was built. V and J gene assignment, in a later analysis, came from comparing TCR nucleotide sequences with IMGT/GENE-DB human TR gene sequences. A later analysis assigned CDR3 sequences and most-parsimonious VDJ recombination scenarios with the TCRdist pipeline. In a later analysis, each TCR beta chain was defined by its CDR3 amino acid sequence together with its V-gene family, and reads lacking a unique V-gene family were excluded. As a way to deal with suspected cross-contamination and a sequencing artifact, a later analysis dropped roughly 600 nucleotide sequences that were highly shared and had low generation probability. A later analysis calculated a clonal expansion index for each public chain from normalized within-repertoire ranks of inferred template counts. A later analysis computed generation probabilities with a VDJ recombination model fitted to out-of-frame rearrangements, and checked the results against IGoR. In a later analysis, TCR-TCR, TCR-HLA and TCR-CMV co-occurrence was scored with hypergeometric tests, and a repertoire-size bias correction was applied to TCR pairs. To estimate false discovery rates, a later analysis permuted the HLA or CMV assignments 20 times. In a later analysis, co-occurring TCRs were grouped using DBSCAN, with TCRdist sequence similarity added in when clustering inside HLA-allele-positive subsets. Co-occurrence clustering excluded repertoires with fewer than 30,000 or more than 120,000 public chains, plus five with anomalous nucleotide sharing. TCRdb took this table from immuneACCESS and kept in-frame rearrangements with V and J called. Such tables lack part of the clones; where checked against another copy, unresolved V genes explain under half of the gap, and the rest is unexplained. V, J and clone size were drawn from that table, and D and trimming were deduced from the DNA. This sample holds some 130,000 clones; approximately 80% were observed only once. The ten largest clones represent 2.2% of the sample.

With regard to this clone: Its target antigen remains unknown. Base qualities were left out, and no much larger clone turns up one base away.

The source is a young man in good health and CMV-seronegative. Input material: PBMCs. The chain was built from TRBV27 and TRBJ2-2; 10 central nucleotides agree with TRBD1. DNA sequence: TGTGCCAGCAGTTTATTCTCCGGGACAGGGGTGGGCGGGGAGCTGTTTTTT. The translation is CASSLFSGTGVGGELFF.